This passage covers 22 T cell receptor beta chains from one sample sequenced in a study of cytomegalovirus exposure and HLA in healthy donors. The PCR had 60 Vbeta and 13 Jbeta primers. TCRdb keeps only in-frame clones here, not all; method: immunoSEQ multiplex PCR. Of 100,000 to 120,000 clones in the sample, approximately 80% were seen once. Sequences were obtained from PBMCs. These receptors were taken from a woman between 25 and 40 years old in good health and CMV-seropositive.

The chain recombines TRBV5-6 with TRBJ2-1; a possible D gene is TRBD2 (5 bases). CDR3 length: 14 residues. V was clipped by 4 bases and J by 8 bases, with 16 bases between them. Germline V gives CDR1 SGHDT, CDR2 YYEEEE. The CDR3 loop is CASSLREGPHEQFF. CDR3 DNA: TGTGCCAGCAGCCTGAGAGAGGGTCCTCATGAGCAGTTCTTC.

The chain employs TRBV19 and TRBJ2-5; D remains ambiguous. V dropped 7 bases and J dropped 3 bases, with 9 bases sitting between them. The CDR3 sequence is 12 residues long. Germline-derived CDR1 and CDR2 are LNHDA and SQIVND (reference sequence). The CDR3 region is CASTGREETQYF. CDR3 in DNA: TGTGCCAGTACTGGTCGGGAAGAGACCCAGTACTTC.

This chain links TRBV7-2 with TRBJ2-7; the D is unclear. V gave up 5 bases and J gave up 3 bases, with 5 bases separating them. This CDR3 is 11 amino acids long. Germline V gene lookup returns CDR1 SGHTA and CDR2 FQGNSA. The CDR3 bases are TGTGCCAGCAGCGAGTACTACGAGCAGTACTTC. Its protein product is CASSEYYEQYF.

The chain joins TRBV5-1 to TRBJ2-2, with 14 nucleotides matching TRBD2. Germline CDR1 SGHRS, CDR2 YFSETQ. V shed 4 bases, J shed 4 bases, and the junction held 12 bases outside the gene matches. This CDR3 comprises 19 residues. Here the CDR3 reads CASSPGTSGSGRSTGELFF. The CDR3 bases are TGCGCCAGCAGCCCTGGGACTAGCGGGAGCGGAAGGAGCACCGGGGAGCTGTTTTTT.

This clone turned up a few times. The chain recombines TRBV27 with TRBJ2-2; 9 bases agree with TRBD2. The germline gives CDR1 MNHEY, CDR2 SMNVEV (reference sequence). This CDR3 is built from 17 residues. After removal of 4 bases from V and 2 bases from J, the junction contained 8 bases not matched to a gene. The CDR3 loop is CASSSGLATVNTGELFF. The CDR3 DNA sequence: TGTGCCAGCAGTTCCGGACTAGCGACAGTTAACACCGGGGAGCTGTTTTTT.

This clone was recorded only once. V usage is TRBV14 and J usage is TRBJ2-7, with 7 nucleotides matching TRBD2. V lost 11 bases and J lost 6; bases outside the gene matches: 13. Germline CDR1 reads SGHDN; CDR2 reads FVKESK. CDR3 length: 13 residues. This CDR3 reads CACQNGGEGEQYF. CDR3 nucleotides: TGTGCCTGTCAGAATGGCGGGGAGGGCGAGCAGTACTTC.

Concerning this clone itself: An end of the junction differs from the germline gene, which may be a read error. In DNA form, the CDR3 reads TGCGCCAGCAGCTCCTTCAATGAGCAGTTCTTC. Translated, it gives CASSSFNEQFF. V and J are TRBV5-1 and TRBJ2-1, with unresolved D. The germline V gene has CDR1 SGHRS and CDR2 YFSETQ. This CDR3 has 11 residues.

In this sample, this clone turned up a few times. One end of the junction varies from germline; a read error may be responsible. V gene TRBV29-1 combines with J gene TRBJ2-6; TRBD1 is a possible D gene (5 bases). Germline V gene lookup returns CDR1 SQVTM and CDR2 ANQGSEA. The CDR3 sequence is 15 residues long. The CDR3 region has the DNA TGCAGCGGTGAAGTCCAGGGATCTGGGGCCAACGTCCTGACTTTC. Translation gives CSGEVQGSGANVLTF.

This clone was seen only a few times. The chain joins TRBV18 to TRBJ1-1, with D maybe TRBD1 (5 bases). This CDR3 has 13 residues. Germline CDR1 and CDR2: KGHSH and LQKENI. The germline V and J ends were trimmed by 6 bases and 1 base, with 9 bases remaining between them. Here the CDR3 DNA reads TGTGCCAGCTCCCAGGGAAAGAACACTGAAGCTTTCTTT. Translated: CASSQGKNTEAFF.

The chain uses TRBV27 and TRBJ1-1, with D possibly being TRBD1 (5 bases). Germline CDR1 is MNHEY and CDR2 is SMNVEV (reference sequence). CDR3 length: 14 amino acids. The V gene lost 7 bases and the J gene lost 3 bases, with 15 bases spanning the gap. The CDR3 DNA sequence: TGTGCCAGCAAAATCCTTTGGGACTACACTGAAGCTTTCTTT. It specifies CASKILWDYTEAFF.

The gene calls are TRBV19 and TRBJ2-1; weak D call: TRBD1 (6 bases). Per the germline V gene, CDR1 is LNHDA and CDR2 is SQIVND (reference sequence). V lost 5 bases, J lost 4 bases, and 12 bases lay in between. The CDR3 runs to 14 residues. The CDR3 loop reads CASSLTGSYNEQFF. CDR3 DNA sequence: TGTGCCAGTAGTTTGACAGGTTCGTACAATGAGCAGTTCTTC. The variable domain in full, completed from reference TRBV19 and TRBJ2-1, reads DGGITQSPKYLFRKEGQNVTLSCEQNLNHDAMYWYRQDPGQGLRLIYYSQIVNDFQKGDIAEGYSVSREKKESFPLTVTSAQKNPTAFYLCASSLTGSYNEQFFGPGTRLTVL.

The chain is built from TRBV9 and TRBJ1-1, with unresolved D. The CDR3 runs 13 residues. In germline, CDR1 is SGDLS, CDR2 YYNGEE. Trimming pared 4 bases from V and 4 bases from J, leaving 11 bases between. CDR3: CASSSQDPTEAFF. In DNA, the CDR3 is TGTGCCAGCAGCTCCCAGGATCCCACTGAAGCTTTCTTT.

DNA for the CDR3: TGTGCCAGCTCACCGCCGGCCTGGGGGGGCTCCTACGAGCAGTACTTC. Its protein is CASSPPAWGGSYEQYF. The rearrangement links TRBV18 to TRBJ2-7; 7 positions agree with TRBD2. The CDR3 runs 16 residues. Germline CDR1 is KGHSH and CDR2 is LQKENI. The J segment lost 0 bases and the V segment lost 3 bases, leaving 8 bases of the junction unmatched.

The chain joins TRBV11-3 to TRBJ1-1, with D hard to call. The V end was cut by 6 bases, the J end by 1 base, with 12 bases between. The CDR3 has 14 residues. Germline V CDR1 and CDR2: SGHNT, YENEEA. In nucleotides, the CDR3 is TGTGCCAGCAGTTTTTTTGGAGGGAACACTGAAGCTTTCTTT. Amino acid sequence: CASSFFGGNTEAFF.

In the case of this clone: The junction departs from the called germline gene at one end, perhaps through a read error. The chain recombines TRBV27 with TRBJ2-3; D unclear. This CDR3 contains 14 residues. CDR1 is MNHEY, CDR2 SMNVEV, per germline (reference sequence). As DNA, the CDR3 is TGTGCCAGCAGCTTATTCTCCGAGTCGAGTACGCAGTATTTT. This sequence encodes CASSLFSESSTQYF.

Details on this clone: The sample has other DNA sequences that encode this CDR3 too. The chain employs TRBV5-1 and TRBJ1-1, with 8 bases identical to TRBD1. The germline V gene has CDR1 SGHRS and CDR2 YFSETQ. This CDR3 contains 13 residues. V lost 6 bases and J lost 1; bases outside the gene matches: 2. This CDR3 is CASTGTGNTEAFF. The CDR3 DNA is TGCGCCAGCACCGGGACAGGGAACACTGAAGCTTTCTTT.

This chain links TRBV5-4 with TRBJ2-3; TRBD2 agrees at 10 bases. There are 15 residues in the CDR3. The germline V gene has CDR1 SGHNT and CDR2 YYREEE (reference sequence). Unmatched junction bases numbered 3, after V lost 2 bases and J lost 3 bases. The CDR3 DNA sequence: TGTGCCAGCAGCTTAACTAGCGGGGATACAGATACGCAGTATTTT. It specifies CASSLTSGDTDTQYF.

V and J are TRBV29-1 and TRBJ2-5; no clear D. V gave up 4 bases and J gave up 0 bases, with 9 bases separating them. Germline V gene data show CDR1 as SQVTM and CDR2 as ANQGSEA. The CDR3 is 13 amino acids. This chain's CDR3 is CSVGHLYQETQYF. In nucleotides, the CDR3 is TGCAGCGTTGGGCACCTGTACCAAGAGACCCAGTACTTC. The full variable domain, in which reference TRBV29-1 and TRBJ2-5 provide the parts outside the CDR3, is SAVISQKPSRDICQRGTSLTIQCQVDSQVTMMFWYRQQPGQSLTLIATANQGSEATYESGFVIDKFPISRPNLTFSTLTVSNMSPEDSSIYLCSVGHLYQETQYFGPGTRLLVL.

V and J are TRBV7-8 and TRBJ1-3; perhaps TRBD1 as D (5 bases). The CDR3 extends over 15 amino acids. In germline, CDR1 is SGHVS, CDR2 FQNEAQ. The V and J ends lost 1 base and 4 bases respectively, with 11 bases between them. CDR3 nucleotides: TGTGCCAGCAGCTTAGTTGCCAGGGTCGGAAACACCATATATTTT. This sequence encodes CASSLVARVGNTIYF.

This clone has only one observation. The CDR3 DNA sequence: TGTGCCAGCAGCTTAGCTTGGGGCCGGGACAACAATCAGCCCCAGCATTTT. Translation: CASSLAWGRDNNQPQHF. The V and J genes are TRBV7-9 and TRBJ1-5; tentative D call: TRBD1 (6 bases). This CDR3 is 17 amino acids long. In germline, CDR1 is SEHNR, CDR2 FQNEAQ (reference sequence). The ends were cut back, 0 bases at V and 3 bases at J, with 15 bases in the middle.

The chain employs TRBV19 and TRBJ2-4; D is unresolved. This CDR3 comprises 14 residues. V lost 2 bases and J lost 7, with 12 bases in between. Germline assignment: CDR1 LNHDA and CDR2 SQIVND (reference sequence). CDR3 sequence reads: CASSIQANWNIQYF. The CDR3 DNA is TGTGCCAGTAGTATACAGGCCAATTGGAACATTCAGTACTTC. The variable domain in full, completed from reference TRBV19 and TRBJ2-4, reads DGGITQSPKYLFRKEGQNVTLSCEQNLNHDAMYWYRQDPGQGLRLIYYSQIVNDFQKGDIAEGYSVSREKKESFPLTVTSAQKNPTAFYLCASSIQANWNIQYFGAGTRLSVL.

This clone occurred once. The V gene is TRBV6-1, the J gene TRBJ2-1; tentative D call: TRBD2 (6 bases). This CDR3 has 18 amino acids. V dropped 2 bases and J dropped 0 bases, with 17 bases sitting between them. Per the germline V gene, CDR1 is MNHNS and CDR2 is SASEGT. The CDR3 here is CASSEYPAGTFSYNEQFF. As DNA, the CDR3 is TGTGCCAGCAGTGAATACCCCGCCGGGACTTTCTCCTACAATGAGCAGTTCTTC.